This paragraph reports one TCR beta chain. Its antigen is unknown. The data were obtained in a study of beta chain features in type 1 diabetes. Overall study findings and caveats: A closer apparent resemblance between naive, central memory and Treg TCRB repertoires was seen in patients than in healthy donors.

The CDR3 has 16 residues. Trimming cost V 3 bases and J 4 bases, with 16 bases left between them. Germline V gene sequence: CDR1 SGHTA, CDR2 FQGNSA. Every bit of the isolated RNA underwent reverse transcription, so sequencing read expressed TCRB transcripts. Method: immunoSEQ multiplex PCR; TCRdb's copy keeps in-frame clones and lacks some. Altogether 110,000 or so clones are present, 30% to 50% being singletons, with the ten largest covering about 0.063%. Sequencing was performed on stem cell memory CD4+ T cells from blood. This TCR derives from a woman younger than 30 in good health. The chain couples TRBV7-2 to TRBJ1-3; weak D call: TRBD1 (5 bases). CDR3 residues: CASSFSGGSMGNTIYF. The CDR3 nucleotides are TGTGCCAGCAGCTTTAGCGGGGGATCTATGGGAAACACCATATATTTT.